Below are 21 T cell receptor beta chains sequenced from a single sample in a study of spatial heterogeneity in lung cancer. The time point here: sample taken at primary tumor resection. TCRdb re-called the 5' RACE reads with MiXCR, one entry per CDR3 protein. In the table there are 24,000 or so distinct CDR3 sequences, 3% to 4% of which are singletons. The source material was PBMCs, sampled at surgery. Receptors were obtained from a female donor with early-stage non-small cell lung cancer.

By share, this clonotype counts as medium-sized (0.01 to 0.1%). The chain carries TRBV29-1 and TRBJ2-2; D is undetermined. Germline V gives CDR1 SQVTM, CDR2 ANQGSEA. Trimming stripped 2 bases from V and 3 bases from J, with 13 bases between. The CDR3 sequence is 15 residues long. The CDR3: CSVEKGPGYTGELFF. The CDR3, as DNA: TGCAGCGTTGAAAAGGGCCCCGGATACACCGGGGAGCTGTTTTTT.

This clonotype was counted at least ten times. The V call is TRBV5-1, the J call TRBJ1-5, with D possibly being TRBD1 (5 bases). The CDR3 contains 14 residues. V dropped 4 bases and J dropped 4 bases, with 12 bases sitting between them. Germline V gene data show CDR1 as SGHRS and CDR2 as YFSETQ. The CDR3 loop is CASSLGTVNQPQHF. CDR3 DNA: TGCGCCAGCAGCCTCGGGACTGTAAATCAGCCCCAGCATTTT.

This clonotype was seen repeatedly, ten times or more. This sequence joins TRBV7-9 and TRBJ2-7, with D unresolved. V was shortened by 1 base and J by 1 base, with 11 bases between the two germline ends. CDR1 and CDR2 from the germline V gene are SEHNR and FQNEAQ (reference sequence). The CDR3 has 15 amino acids. The CDR3 DNA sequence: TGTGCCAGCAGCTTAGGGGAACTGGGGTCCTACGAGCAGTACTTC. It is translated as CASSLGELGSYEQYF.

The table lists this clonotype with many counts. The CDR3: CSVTLTGNYGYTF. CDR3 in DNA: TGCAGCGTGACCCTAACGGGTAACTATGGCTACACCTTC. The chain carries TRBV29-1 and TRBJ1-2, with D unclear. V lost 6 bases, J lost 1 base, and 12 bases lay in between. This CDR3 spans 13 amino acids. CDR1 SQVTM and CDR2 ANQGSEA come from the germline V gene.

This clonotype was counted many times. In DNA form, the CDR3 reads TGTGCCAGCAGTCAGGACAGGGGTACAACTAATGAAAAACTGTTTTTT. Its protein is CASSQDRGTTNEKLFF. This chain connects TRBV6-1 to TRBJ1-4; 9 bases are shared with TRBD1. The junction had 4 bases not matched to a gene; V was cut back by 5 bases and J by 0 bases. The CDR3 is 16 residues long. Germline CDR1 is MNHNS and CDR2 is SASEGT.

Relative to its sample, this clonotype is medium-sized (0.01 to 0.1%). The chain recombines TRBV29-1 with TRBJ1-2; no clear D gene. In germline, CDR1 is SQVTM, CDR2 ANQGSEA. Trimming removed 4 bases from V and 10 bases from J, with 13 bases in between. The CDR3 loop spans 11 amino acids. This chain's CDR3 is CSVVQSADYTF. The CDR3, as DNA: TGCAGCGTTGTGCAGTCGGCTGACTACACCTTC.

This clonotype was counted ten times or more. The chain is built from TRBV5-4 and TRBJ2-3, with 12 bases fitting TRBD2. The CDR3 consists of 17 residues. J lost 0 bases, V lost 2 bases, and 4 bases had no gene match. The V gene's germline CDR1 is SGHNT and CDR2 YYREEE (reference sequence). DNA for the CDR3: TGTGCCAGCAGCTTCAGACTAGCGGGAGCGAGCACAGATACGCAGTATTTT. It codes for CASSFRLAGASTDTQYF.

This clonotype was counted at least ten times. The chain combines TRBV28 with TRBJ2-6; perhaps TRBD1 as D (5 bases). Germline V CDR1 and CDR2: MDHEN, SYDVKM. V was shortened by 3 bases and J by 0 bases, with 9 bases between the two germline ends. The CDR3 has 16 amino acids. CDR3 protein: CASSFSGFSGANVLTF. CDR3 nucleotides: TGTGCCAGCAGTTTCTCAGGGTTCTCTGGGGCCAACGTCCTGACTTTC.

The sample holds many counts of this clonotype. V is TRBV7-8 and J is TRBJ1-1; D is undetermined. CDR1 is SGHVS, CDR2 FQNEAQ, per germline. There are 16 residues in the CDR3. Trimming cost V 1 base and J 3 bases, with 15 bases left between them. The CDR3 region has the DNA TGTGCCAGCAGCTTAGTCCCCGTACGGCAGTACACTGAAGCTTTCTTT. Translating gives CASSLVPVRQYTEAFF.

This clonotype was recorded many times. The chain employs TRBV27 and TRBJ1-2, with TRBD1 identical over 10 bases. This CDR3 has 14 residues. Germline CDR1 and CDR2: MNHEY and SMNVEV (reference sequence). The V segment lost 6 bases and the J segment 4 bases; nucleotides outside the gene matches: 5. The CDR3 spells CASRWTGGSYGYTF. The DNA for the CDR3 is TGTGCCAGCAGGTGGACAGGGGGTAGCTATGGCTACACCTTC.

This chain uses TRBV28 with TRBJ2-3; TRBD2 agrees at 7 bases. This CDR3 is built from 15 residues. Trimming at V came to 2 bases and at J to 6 bases, leaving 8 bases not matched to a gene. The germline V gene has CDR1 MDHEN and CDR2 SYDVKM. The CDR3 is CASSLTAGVRDTQYF. In nucleotides, the CDR3 is TGTGCCAGCAGTTTAACGGCGGGAGTAAGGGATACGCAGTATTTT.

This clonotype was counted only a few times. The chain links TRBV14 to TRBJ2-1; D remains unclear. This CDR3 is 14 amino acids long. The V gene's germline CDR1 is SGHDN and CDR2 FVKESK. Trimming stripped 3 bases from V and 6 bases from J, with 12 bases between. The CDR3 is CASSQPQPINEQFF. In DNA form, the CDR3 reads TGTGCCAGCAGCCAGCCACAGCCTATCAATGAGCAGTTCTTC. Full variable domain (missing parts from reference TRBV14 and TRBJ2-1): EAGVTQFPSHSVIEKGQTVTLRCDPISGHDNLYWYRRVMGKEIKFLLHFVKESKQDESGMPNNRFLAERTGGTYSTLKVQPAELEDSGVYFCASSQPQPINEQFFGPGTRLTVL.

This clonotype was seen a handful of times. The chain has TRBV28 and TRBJ1-2; D gene uncertain. This CDR3 has 13 amino acids. Trimming left V 3 bases short and J 6 bases short, with 11 bases between. Germline V CDR1 and CDR2: MDHEN, SYDVKM. For the CDR3, the DNA is TGTGCCAGCAGTTTCAGTGTGACGGATGGCTACACCTTC. It translates to CASSFSVTDGYTF.

This clonotype was seen a handful of times. The genes are TRBV18 and TRBJ2-1; no reliable D call. The CDR3 sequence is 16 residues long. In germline, CDR1 is KGHSH, CDR2 LQKENI. The ends were cut back, 5 bases at V and 2 bases at J, with 16 bases in the middle. The CDR3 DNA reads TGTGCCAGCTCAGCCACCCGGAGAATCACCTACAATGAGCAGTTCTTC. Its translation: CASSATRRITYNEQFF.

This clonotype was detected many times. V and J are TRBV4-2 and TRBJ2-5; no clear D gene. Germline V gene sequence: CDR1 LGHNA, CDR2 YNFKEQ. Trimming shortened V by 2 bases and J by 1 base, and 5 bases separated the two germline ends. The CDR3 extends over 13 amino acids. The CDR3 DNA sequence: TGTGCCAGCAGCCAACAGCTCCAAGAGACCCAGTACTTC. This sequence encodes CASSQQLQETQYF.

This clonotype was seen at least ten times. The rearrangement links TRBV7-3 to TRBJ2-3, with D uncertain. Germline CDR1 reads SGHTA; CDR2 reads FQGTGA. V lost 1 base to trimming and J lost 4 bases, with 3 bases between them. CDR3 size: 12 residues. The CDR3 DNA sequence: TGTGCCAGCAGCTTAATCCCAGATACGCAGTATTTT. Translating it yields CASSLIPDTQYF.

Many counts were recorded for this clonotype. This chain uses TRBV24-1 with TRBJ2-1; 10 nucleotides agree with TRBD2. The CDR3 is made up of 16 amino acids. J gave up 4 bases and V 1 base, and 3 bases lay outside the gene matches. The germline CDR1 and CDR2 sequences are KGHDR and SFDVKD. The CDR3 coding sequence is TGTGCCACCAGTGATTTCTCTAGCGGGGGATACAATGAGCAGTTCTTC. Amino acids: CATSDFSSGGYNEQFF.

This clonotype occurred a few times. The chain carries TRBV6-1 and TRBJ1-2, with D unclear. The CDR3 covers 15 residues. The ends were cut back, 7 bases at V and 4 bases at J, with 19 bases in the middle. Germline V gene sequence: CDR1 MNHNS, CDR2 SASEGT. CDR3 nucleotides: TGTGCCAGCACTCAAGGGAACAGCCACCCCTATGGCTACACCTTC. Its translation: CASTQGNSHPYGYTF.

In its sample, this clonotype was seen many times. The rearrangement links TRBV3-1 to TRBJ1-1; TRBD1 is a possible D gene (5 bases). The V gene lost 4 bases and the J gene lost 5 bases, with 11 bases spanning the gap. Germline V gene data show CDR1 as LGHDT and CDR2 as YNNKEL (reference sequence). The CDR3 runs to 13 residues. The CDR3 region has the DNA TGTGCCAGCAGCCCAGCAGGGACTACTGAAGCTTTCTTT. Amino acids: CASSPAGTTEAFF.

This clonotype was observed many times. At one end, the junction sequence differs from germline, possibly due to a read error. This chain uses TRBV27 with TRBJ1-1, with 10 bases matching TRBD1. Per germline, CDR1 MNHEY and CDR2 SMNVEV (reference sequence). The CDR3 is 14 amino acids. The CDR3 reads CASSSTGTGAPLSF. CDR3 DNA sequence: TGTGCCAGCAGTTCAACCGGGACAGGGGCCCCTCTTAGCTTT.

This clonotype was detected ten times or more. The chain carries TRBV20-1 and TRBJ2-2; possibly TRBD2 for D (6 bases). The V end lost 0 bases, the J end lost 5 bases, and 13 bases lay between the germline ends. Germline-derived CDR1 and CDR2 are DFQATT and SNEGSKA (reference sequence). CDR3 length: 15 amino acids. This CDR3 is CSAREDYPRTGELFF. CDR3 coding DNA: TGCAGTGCTAGAGAGGACTATCCTCGTACCGGGGAGCTGTTTTTT.